Listed below are T cell receptor beta chains from one sample, sequenced in a study of T cell responses to AZD1222 COVID-19 vaccine. Method: immunoSEQ multiplex PCR; TCRdb's copy keeps in-frame clones and lacks some. The repertoire holds approximately 160,000 clones, with approximately 88% as singletons. The sequenced sample was peripheral blood, obtained on day 0 of AZD1222 vaccination. The receptors originated from an adult in good health. CDR3s include the opening cysteine and the closing phenylalanine or tryptophan. A D gene is named only where the DNA matches it firmly. Only some rows state a clone size, as once, few, many or a class for expanded clones.

d_call	j_call	clone_size	v_call	cdr3_aa	cdr3_nt
NA	TRBJ2-5	few	TRBV6-6	CASRPTGKETQYF	TGTGCCAGCAGGCCGACGGGGAAAGAGACCCAGTACTTC
NA	TRBJ1-1	NA	TRBV29-1	CSARTANTEAFF	TGCAGCGCTAGGACAGCGAACACTGAAGCTTTCTTT
TRBD1	TRBJ2-3	NA	TRBV7-3	CASSLTGGADTQYF	TGTGCCAGCAGCTTGACAGGGGGCGCGGATACGCAGTATTTT
NA	TRBJ1-2	NA	TRBV7-2	CASSLAGSYGYTF	TGTGCCAGCAGCTTAGCGGGTAGCTATGGCTACACCTTC
NA	TRBJ2-1	NA	TRBV2	CASSEGGSYNEQFF	TGTGCCAGCAGTGAGGGGGGATCCTACAATGAGCAGTTCTTC
NA	TRBJ1-3	few	TRBV12-3/TRBV12-4	CASRSGVFNTIYF	TGTGCCAGCAGGTCAGGGGTATTCAACACCATATATTTT
NA	TRBJ1-3	NA	TRBV7-8	CASSALGNTIYF	TGTGCCAGCAGCGCTCTTGGAAACACCATATATTTT
TRBD2	TRBJ2-1	NA	TRBV29-1	CSVWDYTAWGRFNEQFF	TGCAGCGTATGGGACTACACAGCTTGGGGCCGTTTCAATGAGCAGTTCTTC
NA	TRBJ1-5	NA	TRBV28	CASSLPGGSNQPQHF	TGTGCCAGCAGTTTACCGGGGGGGAGCAATCAGCCCCAGCATTTT
TRBD2	TRBJ2-3	NA	TRBV28	CASSLFASGRDTQYF	TGTGCCAGCAGTTTATTTGCTAGCGGGAGGGATACGCAGTATTTT
TRBD1	TRBJ1-2	NA	TRBV29-1	CSVPGTDLPGYTF	TGCAGCGTCCCCGGGACAGATCTTCCTGGCTACACCTTC
NA	TRBJ1-3	NA	TRBV6-1	CASSEAGSGNTIYF	TGTGCCAGCAGTGAGGCAGGGTCTGGAAACACCATATATTTT
TRBD2	TRBJ2-7	NA	TRBV2	CASILAGGGEQYF	TGTGCCAGTATACTAGCGGGAGGAGGCGAGCAGTACTTC